There are a few counts of the clone carrying this TCR beta chain. Its antigen is unidentified. These data are taken from a study of PD-1 blockade in classical Hodgkin lymphoma. Assay: immunoSEQ multiplex PCR; the TCRdb copy retains only in-frame clones and omits some. The sample lists 45,000 to 50,000 clones, over 60% seen once, with about 20% in the top ten. Regarding the study as a whole: Sources of repertoire differences remain undefined, possibly disease activity or prior therapy. With CD4+ cells, TCR diversity rose significantly by C4D1, but not with CD8+ cells.

Every single patient, without exception, relapsed after autologous stem cell transplantation, and brentuximab vedotin exposure varied. Best overall response was complete response, partial response or progressive disease in these relapsed/refractory classical Hodgkin lymphoma patients. After removal of 1 base from V and 2 bases from J, the junction contained 4 bases not matched to a gene. The V gene's germline CDR1 is LGHNA and CDR2 YNFKEQ. The CDR3 length is 15 residues. The TCR comes from a human donor with classical Hodgkin lymphoma. The genes are TRBV4-2 and TRBJ2-7; 8 bases fit TRBD2. Sequencing was performed on peripheral blood mononuclear cells (PBMCs), taken before the second cycle of nivolumab. The CDR3 DNA reads TGTGCCAGCAGCCAAGTCACTAGCGGTCCCTACGAGCAGTACTTC. Encoded protein: CASSQVTSGPYEQYF.